The next 18 T cell receptor beta chains were all read from a single sample in a study of OX40 agonist ivuxolimab in advanced cancers. The data were produced by immunoSEQ multiplex PCR, yet TCRdb's version contains in-frame clones alone and is incomplete. The top ten hold roughly 8% of the sample, which has under 70,000 clones, 70% to 90% seen once. Source: CD4+ or CD8+ T cells sorted from blood, taken in a trial of the OX40 agonist ivuxolimab. The receptors were gathered from an adult with an advanced solid tumor such as melanoma, head and neck, liver or kidney cancer.

The chain couples TRBV28 to TRBJ1-1; D is unclear. The CDR3 runs 13 residues. CDR1 MDHEN and CDR2 SYDVKM come from the germline V gene. V gave up 7 bases and J gave up 6 bases, with 15 bases separating them. The DNA for the CDR3 is TGTGCCAGCATCACCATCAGTCCGCCTGAAGCTTTCTTT. Its translation: CASITISPPEAFF.

The rearrangement joins TRBV4-2 to TRBJ2-7; a possible D gene is TRBD1 (6 bases). The germline V gene has CDR1 LGHNA and CDR2 YNFKEQ. V lost 1 base, J lost 0 bases, and 13 bases lay in between. The CDR3 has 16 amino acids. DNA for the CDR3: TGTGCCAGCAGCCAAGGCTCAGACAGGATCTCCTACGAGCAGTACTTC. Its translation is CASSQGSDRISYEQYF.

The chain links TRBV6-1 to TRBJ1-1; TRBD1 might be the D (5 bases). Looked up from germline, CDR1 is MNHNS and CDR2 is SASEGT. This CDR3 has 13 residues. V was shortened by 6 bases and J by 1 base, with 9 bases between the two germline ends. CDR3 sequence: CASRDTKNTEAFF. CDR3 coding DNA: TGTGCCAGCAGGGACACCAAGAACACTGAAGCTTTCTTT.

This chain uses TRBV12-5 with TRBJ2-7; 9 bases match TRBD1. This CDR3 is 16 amino acids long. The V gene end was trimmed by 1 base and the J gene end by 5 bases; junction bases not matched to a gene: 9. The germline gives CDR1 LGHNT, CDR2 FRNRAP. CDR3 in DNA: TGTGCTAGTGGTTTGGGCCGGGACAGGGATATCCACGAGCAGTACTTC. It is translated as CASGLGRDRDIHEQYF.

Regarding this clone: Relative to the germline gene, one junction end is altered; a read error may explain this. The chain employs TRBV9 and TRBJ2-3, with unresolved D. Per the germline V gene, CDR1 is SGDLS and CDR2 is YYNGEE. The CDR3 sequence is 13 residues long. The CDR3 reads CASSDGWGGIPFF. Written as DNA, the CDR3 is TGTGCCAGCAGCGACGGCTGGGGTGGTATCCCCTTTTTT.

This clone was picked up one time. The chain uses TRBV21-1 and TRBJ2-7. TRBV21-1 is a listed pseudogene. This CDR3 contains 15 residues. CDR3 DNA: TGTGCCAGCACCCCAGCTCTTCGGTCTCGCTACGAGCAGTACTTC. Translating it yields CASTPALRSRYEQYF.

The chain links TRBV15 to TRBJ1-4; D ambiguous. V was trimmed by 0 bases and J by 10 bases, leaving 12 bases between them. Germline assignment: CDR1 LNHNV and CDR2 YYDKDF (reference sequence). This CDR3 comprises 14 residues. The chain's CDR3 is CATSRDNGEGKLFF. Written as DNA, the CDR3 is TGTGCCACCAGCAGAGATAACGGGGAGGGAAAACTGTTTTTT.

This clone was counted a few times. The chain joins TRBV25-1 to TRBJ1-6; D is uncertain. This CDR3 is built from 12 residues. Trimming cost V 6 bases and J 12 bases, with 12 bases left between them. Germline CDR1 and CDR2: MGHDK and SYGVNS. CDR3 nucleotides: TGTGCCAGCAGCAAACTCTTAAAACCCCTCCACTTT. Protein: CASSKLLKPLHF.

The chain is built from TRBV11-2 and TRBJ1-5; D unresolved. V was clipped by 2 bases and J by 3 bases, with 5 bases between them. Germline lookup yields CDR1 SGHAT and CDR2 FQNNGV. CDR3 size: 13 residues. CDR3 region: CASSLTNNQPQHF. CDR3 DNA: TGTGCCAGCAGCTTAACAAACAATCAGCCCCAGCATTTT.

The chain joins TRBV28 to TRBJ1-1; no definite D call. CDR1 and CDR2 (germline): MDHEN, SYDVKM. This CDR3 is built from 12 residues. Trimming took 3 bases from V and 9 from J, leaving 11 bases between them. CDR3 in amino acids: CASSFVSRQAFF. CDR3 bases: TGTGCCAGCAGTTTTGTCAGTCGTCAAGCTTTCTTT.

The genes are TRBV18 and TRBJ1-5, with a possible D match to TRBD1 (6 bases). Between the trimmed V and J ends, which lost 2 bases and 5 bases, there was a span of 16 bases. The CDR3 is 16 amino acids. The germline CDR1 and CDR2 sequences are KGHSH and LQKENI. The CDR3 loop is CASSPTGSGVDQPQHF. In nucleotides, the CDR3 is TGTGCCAGCTCACCAACGGGGTCAGGGGTCGATCAGCCCCAGCATTTT.

CDR3 in DNA: TGTGCCAGCACGATAGGACTAGGCACAGATACGCAGTATTTT. It encodes CASTIGLGTDTQYF. The chain recombines TRBV6-5 with TRBJ2-3; 7 positions agree with TRBD2. The V gene end was trimmed by 7 bases and the J gene end by 1 base; junction bases not matched to a gene: 5. This CDR3 region has 14 residues. CDR1 is MNHEY and CDR2 is SVGAGI in the germline V gene.

This rearrangement joins TRBV19 to TRBJ1-5; D is uncertain. The CDR3 covers 15 residues. Trimming shortened V by 10 bases and J by 4 bases, and 20 bases separated the two germline ends. CDR1 is LNHDA, CDR2 SQIVND, per germline (reference sequence). The CDR3 nucleotides read TGTGCCACCCATGAGGTCATCTTCTCGAATCAGCCCCAGCATTTT. Protein product: CATHEVIFSNQPQHF.

This chain connects TRBV5-6 to TRBJ1-2; D may be TRBD1 (5 bases). Germline V CDR1 and CDR2: SGHDT, YYEEEE. The germline V and J ends were trimmed by 4 bases and 8 bases, with 21 bases remaining between them. The CDR3 consists of 15 residues. The CDR3 is CASSRGTAEVRGYTF. In DNA form, the CDR3 reads TGTGCCAGCAGCCGAGGGACGGCAGAGGTGAGGGGCTACACCTTC.

The genes are TRBV14 and TRBJ1-2; D unclear. The germline CDR1 and CDR2 sequences are SGHDN and FVKESK. Trimming took off 0 bases at V and 9 bases at J, with 11 bases between the two ends. This CDR3 has 13 amino acids. The CDR3 loop reads CASSQDRRLSYTF. The CDR3 DNA sequence: TGTGCCAGCAGCCAAGACCGCCGGCTGAGCTACACCTTC.

In its sample, this clone was seen once. This rearrangement joins TRBV5-1 to TRBJ1-2; D ambiguous. CDR1 is SGHRS, CDR2 YFSETQ, per germline. This CDR3 is built from 15 residues. V was pared by 0 bases and J by 0 bases, with 9 bases between. CDR3 in amino acids: CASSLAVGTNYGYTF. The CDR3 DNA reads TGCGCCAGCAGCTTGGCGGTAGGAACTAACTATGGCTACACCTTC.

The chain couples TRBV6-1 to TRBJ1-2; D is perhaps TRBD1 (5 bases). V was shortened by 2 bases and J by 0 bases, with 10 bases between the two germline ends. The CDR3 has 15 residues. Germline V gene sequence: CDR1 MNHNS, CDR2 SASEGT. This CDR3 is CASSEQQGANYGYTF. CDR3 in DNA: TGTGCCAGCAGTGAACAGCAGGGAGCTAACTATGGCTACACCTTC.

The chain combines TRBV20-1 with TRBJ1-1; D might be TRBD1 (6 bases). V lost 7 bases, J lost 1 base, and 7 bases lay in between. The CDR3 loop spans 11 amino acids. Germline lookup yields CDR1 DFQATT and CDR2 SNEGSKA (reference sequence). As DNA, the CDR3 is TGCAGTGTGGGACAGAACACTGAAGCTTTCTTT. Protein: CSVGQNTEAFF.